This T cell receptor (beta chain) was retrieved from a study of control samples from healthy donors and cancer patients. Some clones are missing from TCRdb's copy, which holds only in-frame ones; the method was immunoSEQ multiplex PCR. The sample shows about 160,000 clones, around 96% of them seen only once. The specimen sequenced was blood. The TCR originated in a woman younger than 45 in good health.

In DNA form, the CDR3 reads TGTGCCAGCAGTGTTAGGAGACAGTTGAACACTGAAGCTTTCTTT. Translation: CASSVRRQLNTEAFF. This chain joins TRBV2 and TRBJ1-1; D possibly corresponds to TRBD1 (5 bases). CDR1 and CDR2 (germline): SNHLY, FYNNEI. Trimming took 4 bases from V and 0 from J, leaving 12 bases between them. The CDR3 is 15 residues long.